The next 22 T cell receptor beta chains were all read from a single sample in a study of blood T cells in healthy people across ages (dated by TCRdb to about 2015). Receptor amplification or capture employed 5' RACE. Sequencing took place on an Illumina HiSeq 2500. The second PCR ran for about 7 to 11 cycles and used a J-beta primer mix along with a sample-barcoded 5' primer. The public reads were run again by TCRdb, first through fastp at Q25 and then through MiXCR, and only productive beta chains were kept. Every CDR3 protein is listed once, alongside the most common genes and DNA of its rows. The sample includes roughly 680,000 distinct CDR3 sequences, with 49% observed a single time. 30% to 40% of the sample is in the top ten clones. Specimen: blood. The receptor set was obtained from a woman aged 60 to 75 in good health.

The V and J genes are TRBV28 and TRBJ2-2; D is undetermined. In germline, CDR1 is MDHEN, CDR2 SYDVKM. Trimming took off 3 bases at V and 7 bases at J, with 9 bases between the two ends. The CDR3 is 13 amino acids. Here the CDR3 reads CASSFPLGGELFF. Written as DNA, the CDR3 is TGTGCCAGCAGTTTCCCATTGGGCGGGGAGCTGTTTTTT.

The V gene is TRBV25-1, the J gene TRBJ2-3; D gene unclear. The CDR3 spans 14 residues. Germline V CDR1 and CDR2: MGHDK, SYGVNS. Trimming stripped 1 base from V and 4 bases from J, with 9 bases between. The chain's CDR3 is CASSESVGADTQYF. CDR3 bases: TGTGCCAGCAGTGAATCAGTCGGCGCAGATACGCAGTATTTT.

The sample holds a few counts of this clonotype. CDR3 in amino acids: CATRGDGFFQSQETQYF. Here the CDR3 DNA reads TGTGCCACCAGGGGTGATGGTTTTTTCCAGAGTCAAGAGACCCAGTACTTC. The chain uses TRBV15 and TRBJ2-5; D uncertain. V was shortened by 6 bases and J by 2 bases, with 22 bases between the two germline ends. In germline, CDR1 is LNHNV, CDR2 YYDKDF (reference sequence). This CDR3 region has 17 residues.

This chain links TRBV7-2 with TRBJ2-5, with 7 bases matching TRBD2. V was pared by 2 bases and J by 11 bases, with 14 bases of the junction left unmatched. Per the germline V gene, CDR1 is SGHTA and CDR2 is FQGNSA. This CDR3 spans 15 amino acids. CDR3 nucleotide sequence: TGTGCCAGCAGCTTAAGTAGCGGGCCCCTCAATGAGCAGTACTTC. Amino acid sequence: CASSLSSGPLNEQYF. The entire variable domain, with the rest obtained from reference TRBV7-2 and TRBJ2-5, is as follows: GAGVSQSPSNKVTEKGKDVELRCDPISGHTALYWYRQSLGQGLEFLIYFQGNSAPDKSGLPSDRFSAERTGGSVSTLTIQRTQQEDSAVYLCASSLSSGPLNEQYFGPGTRLLVL.

V and J are TRBV2 and TRBJ2-3; 9 positions match TRBD1. The trim removed 8 bases at V and 4 bases at J, leaving 16 bases unmatched. The length of the CDR3 is 17 residues. Germline V lookup: CDR1 SNHLY, CDR2 FYNNEI. CDR3 loop: CASYSHSGTGKSDTQYF. CDR3 in DNA: TGTGCCAGCTACTCTCACTCCGGGACAGGGAAATCAGATACGCAGTATTTT.

CDR3 in DNA: TGTGCCAGCAGCACGGACCCGGGTGAACGTTACGAGCAGTACTTC. It specifies CASSTDPGERYEQYF. V gene TRBV7-2 combines with J gene TRBJ2-5, with D hard to call. TRBJ2-7 matches the DNA end more closely, so the J call is doubtful. Germline V CDR1 and CDR2: SGHTA, FQGNSA. The CDR3 has 15 amino acids.

The V call is TRBV20-1, the J call TRBJ2-5, with 7 nucleotides matching TRBD1. Germline values: CDR1 DFQATT, CDR2 SNEGSKA (reference sequence). This CDR3 region has 14 residues. The V gene end was trimmed by 4 bases and the J gene end by 2 bases; junction bases not matched to a gene: 7. CDR3 amino acids: CSATTGNGQETQYF. As DNA, the CDR3 is TGCAGTGCTACGACAGGGAATGGACAAGAGACCCAGTACTTC.

This clonotype was detected once. V is TRBV6-5 and J is TRBJ2-1, with TRBD2 matching over 16 bases. With 2 bases clipped from V and 13 bases from J, the junction kept 5 bases outside the gene matches. The CDR3 totals 15 residues. Germline assignment: CDR1 MNHEY and CDR2 SVGAGI. CDR3: CASSYGTSGRETQFF. The CDR3 DNA sequence: TGTGCCAGCAGTTACGGGACTAGCGGGAGGGAGACCCAGTTCTTC.

This clonotype was counted many times. This sequence joins TRBV7-2 and TRBJ2-7; 7 bases line up with TRBD1. CDR1 is SGHTA and CDR2 is FQGNSA in the germline V gene. Germline trimming cut 4 bases from V and 0 bases from J; bases unmatched to any gene: 9. The CDR3 contains 16 residues. CDR3 nucleotide sequence: TGTGCCAGCAGCTCAAGACAGGGATCAGGCTCCTACGAGCAGTACTTC. Translating it yields CASSSRQGSGSYEQYF.

This clonotype was observed a handful of times. A much larger clone differs by one base, so this may be a read error. CDR3 in amino acids: CASTPGQGLTQYF. The CDR3 DNA sequence: TGTGCCAGCACCCCGGGACAGGGGTTGACCCAGTACTTC. This rearrangement joins TRBV7-2 to TRBJ2-5; 10 bases are shared with TRBD1. The CDR3 consists of 13 residues. The V gene end was trimmed by 7 bases and the J gene end by 7 bases; junction bases not matched to a gene: 6. Per the germline V gene, CDR1 is SGHTA and CDR2 is FQGNSA.

This clonotype came up many times. The V call is TRBV20-1, the J call TRBJ2-7, with TRBD2 identical over 8 bases. The CDR3 consists of 16 residues. Losses at the gene ends were 0 bases for V and 1 base for J; bases not matched to a gene: 8. Germline V lookup: CDR1 DFQATT, CDR2 SNEGSKA (reference sequence). In DNA, the CDR3 is TGCAGTGCTAGAGATCCGATAACTAGCGGTTCCTACGAGCAGTACTTC. Translated: CSARDPITSGSYEQYF.

This clonotype was picked up a small number of times. The rearrangement links TRBV27 to TRBJ2-1; maybe TRBD2 (6 bases). This CDR3 has 14 residues. V gave up 3 bases and J gave up 7 bases, with 13 bases separating them. Germline V CDR1 and CDR2: MNHEY, SMNVEV (reference sequence). The CDR3 is CASSFGGMANEQFF. CDR3 nucleotide sequence: TGTGCCAGCAGTTTTGGAGGGATGGCTAATGAGCAGTTCTTC.

V and J are TRBV7-2 and TRBJ1-1; 7 positions match TRBD1. V shed 3 bases, J shed 4 bases, and the junction held 8 bases outside the gene matches. The CDR3 extends over 15 amino acids. Germline lookup yields CDR1 SGHTA and CDR2 FQGNSA. The CDR3: CASSFWTGVGTEAFF. DNA of the CDR3: TGTGCCAGCAGCTTCTGGACAGGAGTGGGCACTGAAGCTTTCTTT.

J is TRBJ1-1 and V is TRBV20-1; D may be TRBD1 (5 bases). CDR3 length: 13 amino acids. Germline CDR1 is DFQATT and CDR2 is SNEGSKA (reference sequence). The CDR3 DNA reads TGCAGGTCGACAGCCAGGTCGGCCACTGAAGCTTTCTTT. It encodes CRSTARSATEAFF.

This clonotype was picked up a small number of times. The chain links TRBV14 to TRBJ1-1, with 9 bases identical to TRBD1. After removal of 4 bases from V and 1 base from J, the junction contained 4 bases not matched to a gene. The germline V gene has CDR1 SGHDN and CDR2 FVKESK. The CDR3 length is 15 residues. In DNA, the CDR3 is TGTGCCAGCAGCCTCTTACAGGGGGCGAACACTGAAGCTTTCTTT. Amino acids: CASSLLQGANTEAFF.

The chain couples TRBV7-3 to TRBJ2-7; D unresolved. The CDR3 is 15 amino acids. V was pared by 0 bases and J by 5 bases, with 14 bases between. Germline V CDR1 and CDR2: SGHTA, FQGTGA. The CDR3 DNA reads TGTGCCAGCAGCTTAACCCGGACCACAAGTAACGAGCAGTACTTC. As protein: CASSLTRTTSNEQYF. Complete variable domain (other parts from reference TRBV7-3 and TRBJ2-7): GAGVSQTPSNKVTEKGKYVELRCDPISGHTALYWYRQSLGQGPEFLIYFQGTGAADDSGLPNDRFFAVRPEGSVSTLKIQRTERGDSAVYLCASSLTRTTSNEQYFGPGTRLTVT.

This chain joins TRBV2 and TRBJ2-1, with D perhaps being TRBD1 or TRBD2 (5 bases each). V was clipped by 7 bases and J by 5 bases, with 21 bases between them. Germline V gene lookup returns CDR1 SNHLY and CDR2 FYNNEI. This CDR3 region has 16 residues. CDR3 DNA: TGTGCCAGCACAGTGGGAGTCAACAGGCCCCACAATGAGCAGTTCTTC. Translation: CASTVGVNRPHNEQFF.

Note on this clonotype: One end of the junction is discordant with germline, which a read error may explain. Here the CDR3 reads CVSSAGTSGRLINEQFF. DNA for the CDR3: TGTGTCAGCAGCGCCGGGACTAGCGGGAGGCTTATCAATGAGCAGTTCTTC. The J gene is TRBJ2-1, the V gene TRBV7-2; 15 bases are a match to TRBD2. The CDR3 is made up of 17 amino acids. Germline V gene sequence: CDR1 SGHTA, CDR2 FQGNSA.

The chain couples TRBV20-1 to TRBJ2-1; 7 nucleotides line up with TRBD2. The J call may be faulty, since TRBJ2-7 better matches the DNA end. Germline CDR1 and CDR2: DFQATT and SNEGSKA (reference sequence). The CDR3 contains 15 residues. CDR3 region: CSAIPGTKSYNEQYF. CDR3 in DNA: TGCAGTGCCATACCCGGGACTAAGTCCTACAATGAGCAGTACTTC.

The gene calls are TRBV27 and TRBJ2-3; D ambiguous. V was shortened by 4 bases and J by 2 bases, with 13 bases between the two germline ends. The CDR3 is made up of 15 amino acids. Germline CDR1 reads MNHEY; CDR2 reads SMNVEV (reference sequence). The CDR3 loop is CASSSLALTTDTQYF. The CDR3 DNA reads TGTGCCAGCAGTTCTTTAGCTCTCACCACAGATACGCAGTATTTT.

The CDR3 DNA follows: TGTGCCAGGGGGGAGGGTACCGGAGCTACGCAGTATTTT. Translated: CARGEGTGATQYF. This chain connects TRBV2 to TRBJ2-3; 7 bases are a match to TRBD2. J was trimmed by 8 bases and V by 9 bases; bases with no gene match: 11. Looked up from germline, CDR1 is SNHLY and CDR2 is FYNNEI. This CDR3 is 13 amino acids long.

The CDR3 region has the DNA TGTGCCAGCAGTTTACAGCTGCAACGACTCAATGAGCAGTTCTTC. Its translation is CASSLQLQRLNEQFF. The chain combines TRBV28 with TRBJ2-1; D remains ambiguous. CDR1 MDHEN and CDR2 SYDVKM come from the germline V gene. The CDR3 length is 15 residues. The V and J ends lost 2 bases and 6 bases respectively, with 14 bases between them.